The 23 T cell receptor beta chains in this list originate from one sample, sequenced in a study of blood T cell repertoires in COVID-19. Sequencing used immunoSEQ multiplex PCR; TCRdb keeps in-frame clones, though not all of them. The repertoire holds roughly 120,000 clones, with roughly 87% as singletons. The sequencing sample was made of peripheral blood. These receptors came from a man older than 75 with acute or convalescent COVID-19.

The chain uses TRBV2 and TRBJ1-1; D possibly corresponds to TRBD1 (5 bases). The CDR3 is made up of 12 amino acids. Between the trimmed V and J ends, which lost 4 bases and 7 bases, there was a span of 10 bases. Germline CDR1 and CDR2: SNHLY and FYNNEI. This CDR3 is CASSGGPGEAFF. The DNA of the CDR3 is TGTGCCAGCAGTGGGGGCCCAGGTGAAGCTTTCTTT.

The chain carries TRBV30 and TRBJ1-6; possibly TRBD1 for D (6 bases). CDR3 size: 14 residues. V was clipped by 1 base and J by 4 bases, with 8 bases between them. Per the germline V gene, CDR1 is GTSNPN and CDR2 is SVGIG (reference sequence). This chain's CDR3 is CAWSEQGYNSPLHF. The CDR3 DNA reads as TGTGCCTGGAGTGAACAGGGATATAATTCACCCCTCCACTTT.

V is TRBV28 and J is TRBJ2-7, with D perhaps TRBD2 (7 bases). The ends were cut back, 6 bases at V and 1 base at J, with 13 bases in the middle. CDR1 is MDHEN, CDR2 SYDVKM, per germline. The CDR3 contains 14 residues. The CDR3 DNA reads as TGTGCCAGCAGACTAAGGGGGGGATCCTACGAGCAGTACTTC. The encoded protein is CASRLRGGSYEQYF.

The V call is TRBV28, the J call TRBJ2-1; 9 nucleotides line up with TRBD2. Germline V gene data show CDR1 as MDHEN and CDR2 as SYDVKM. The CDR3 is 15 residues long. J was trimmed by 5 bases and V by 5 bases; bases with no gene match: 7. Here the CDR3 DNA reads TGTGCCAGCAGTCCCCCTAGCGGGAAAGACAATGAGCAGTTCTTC. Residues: CASSPPSGKDNEQFF.

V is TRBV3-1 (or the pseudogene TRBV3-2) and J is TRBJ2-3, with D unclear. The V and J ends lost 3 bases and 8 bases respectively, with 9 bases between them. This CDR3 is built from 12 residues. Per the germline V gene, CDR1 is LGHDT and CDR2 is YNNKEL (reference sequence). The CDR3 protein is CASSQTRSTQYF. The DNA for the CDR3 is TGTGCCAGCAGCCAGACGCGGTCTACGCAGTATTTT.

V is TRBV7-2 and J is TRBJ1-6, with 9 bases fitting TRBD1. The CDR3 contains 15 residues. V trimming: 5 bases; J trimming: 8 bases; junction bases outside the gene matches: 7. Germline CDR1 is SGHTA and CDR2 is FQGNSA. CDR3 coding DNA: TGTGCCAGCAGCGCCAGACAGGGGGTGGATTCACCCCTCCACTTT. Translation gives CASSARQGVDSPLHF.

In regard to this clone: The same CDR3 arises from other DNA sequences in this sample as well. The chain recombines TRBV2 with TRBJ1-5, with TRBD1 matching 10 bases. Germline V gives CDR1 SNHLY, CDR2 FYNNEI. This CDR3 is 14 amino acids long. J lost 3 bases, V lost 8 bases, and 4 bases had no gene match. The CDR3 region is CASSGQGNNQPQHF. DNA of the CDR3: TGTGCCAGCTCGGGACAGGGGAACAATCAGCCCCAGCATTTT.

DNA for the CDR3: TGTGCCAGCTCACCCGGGGAGGGGTCCTATGGCTACACCTTC. This encodes CASSPGEGSYGYTF. The rearrangement links TRBV18 to TRBJ1-2, with a weak D call TRBD1 (5 bases). Deletions cut 3 bases from V and 4 bases from J, with 12 bases between. The CDR3 has 14 residues. Per the germline V gene, CDR1 is KGHSH and CDR2 is LQKENI.

CDR3 in amino acids: CASSLSLAATGELFF. The CDR3, as DNA: TGTGCCAGCAGCTTGTCCCTAGCGGCAACCGGGGAGCTGTTTTTT. V usage is TRBV5-5 and J usage is TRBJ2-2; 7 bases are shared with TRBD2. J lost 5 bases, V lost 1 base, and 5 bases had no gene match. The CDR3 sequence is 15 residues long. Germline-derived CDR1 and CDR2 are SGHKS and YYEKEE (reference sequence).

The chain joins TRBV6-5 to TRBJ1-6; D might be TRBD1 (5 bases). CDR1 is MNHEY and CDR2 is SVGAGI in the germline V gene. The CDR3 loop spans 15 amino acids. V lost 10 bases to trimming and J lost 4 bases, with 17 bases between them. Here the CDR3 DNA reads TGTGCCACCGCGGGGGGTCCCACTTATAATTCACCCCTCCACTTT. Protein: CATAGGPTYNSPLHF.

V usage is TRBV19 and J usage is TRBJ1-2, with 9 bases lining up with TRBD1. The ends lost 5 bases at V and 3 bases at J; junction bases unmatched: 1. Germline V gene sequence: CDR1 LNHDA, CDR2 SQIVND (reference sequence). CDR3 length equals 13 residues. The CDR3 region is CASSDRGDYGYTF. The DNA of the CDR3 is TGTGCCAGTAGTGACAGGGGGGACTATGGCTACACCTTC. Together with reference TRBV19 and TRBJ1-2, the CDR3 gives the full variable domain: DGGITQSPKYLFRKEGQNVTLSCEQNLNHDAMYWYRQDPGQGLRLIYYSQIVNDFQKGDIAEGYSVSREKKESFPLTVTSAQKNPTAFYLCASSDRGDYGYTFGSGTRLTVV.

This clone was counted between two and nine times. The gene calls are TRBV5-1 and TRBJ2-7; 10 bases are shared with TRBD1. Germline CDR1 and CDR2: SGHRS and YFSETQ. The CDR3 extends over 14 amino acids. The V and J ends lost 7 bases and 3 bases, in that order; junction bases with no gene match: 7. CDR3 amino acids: CASQPGQGFYEQYF. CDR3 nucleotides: TGCGCCAGCCAGCCGGGACAGGGGTTCTACGAGCAGTACTTC. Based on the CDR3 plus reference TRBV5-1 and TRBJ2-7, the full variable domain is KAGVTQTPRYLIKTRGQQVTLSCSPISGHRSVSWYQQTPGQGLQFLFEYFSETQRNKGNFPGRFSGRQFSNSRSEMNVSTLELGDSALYLCASQPGQGFYEQYFGPGTRLTVT.

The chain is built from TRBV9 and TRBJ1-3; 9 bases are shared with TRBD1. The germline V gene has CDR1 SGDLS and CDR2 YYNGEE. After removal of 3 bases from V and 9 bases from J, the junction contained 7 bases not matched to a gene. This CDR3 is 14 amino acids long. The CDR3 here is CASSDGQGKGTIYF. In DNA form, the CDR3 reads TGTGCCAGCAGCGACGGACAGGGGAAAGGCACCATATATTTT.

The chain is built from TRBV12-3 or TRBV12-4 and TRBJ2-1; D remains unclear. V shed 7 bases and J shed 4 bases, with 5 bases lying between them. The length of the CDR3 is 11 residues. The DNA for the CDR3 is TGTGCCAGCACCTTATACAATGAGCAGTTCTTC. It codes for CASTLYNEQFF.

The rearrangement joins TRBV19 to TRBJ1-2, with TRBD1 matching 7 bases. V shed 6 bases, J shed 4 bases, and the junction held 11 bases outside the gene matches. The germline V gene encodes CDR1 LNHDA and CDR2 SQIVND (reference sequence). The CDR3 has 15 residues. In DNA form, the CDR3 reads TGTGCCAGTAGAACAACTACCCAGGGGGGCTATGGCTACACCTTC. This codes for CASRTTTQGGYGYTF.

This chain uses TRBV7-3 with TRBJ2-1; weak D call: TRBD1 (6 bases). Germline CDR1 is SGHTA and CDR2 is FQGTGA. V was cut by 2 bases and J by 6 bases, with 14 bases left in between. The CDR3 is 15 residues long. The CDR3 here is CASSLGKTGFNEQFF. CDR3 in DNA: TGTGCCAGCAGCTTAGGTAAAACAGGGTTCAATGAGCAGTTCTTC.

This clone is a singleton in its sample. DNA of the CDR3: TGCAGCGTTGGCGGAGGGGGCTACACCTTC. Translating gives CSVGGGGYTF. This chain links TRBV29-1 with TRBJ1-2, with no clear D. Germline V CDR1 and CDR2: SQVTM, ANQGSEA. The CDR3 has 10 amino acids. The V end lost 4 bases, the J end lost 8 bases, and 8 bases lay between the germline ends.

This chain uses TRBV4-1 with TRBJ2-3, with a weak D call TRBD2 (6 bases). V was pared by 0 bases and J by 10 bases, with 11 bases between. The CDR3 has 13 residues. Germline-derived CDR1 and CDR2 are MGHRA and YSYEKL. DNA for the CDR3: TGCGCCAGCAGCCAAGATGCGCGGGACGCGCAGTATTTT. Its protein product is CASSQDARDAQYF.

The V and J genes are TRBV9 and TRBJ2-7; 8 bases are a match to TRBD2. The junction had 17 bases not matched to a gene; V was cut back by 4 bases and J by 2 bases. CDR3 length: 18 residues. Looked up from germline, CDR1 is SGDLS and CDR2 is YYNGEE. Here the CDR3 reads CASSPRTVGTRGPYEQYF. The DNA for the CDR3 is TGTGCCAGCAGCCCACGGACAGTCGGGACTAGAGGACCCTACGAGCAGTACTTC.

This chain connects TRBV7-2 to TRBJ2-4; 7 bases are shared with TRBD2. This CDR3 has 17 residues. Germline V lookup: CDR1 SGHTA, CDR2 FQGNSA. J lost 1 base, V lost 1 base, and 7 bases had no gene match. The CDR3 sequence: CASSLVGGAGAKNIQYF. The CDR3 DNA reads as TGTGCCAGCAGCTTAGTCGGCGGAGCGGGGGCCAAAAACATTCAGTACTTC.

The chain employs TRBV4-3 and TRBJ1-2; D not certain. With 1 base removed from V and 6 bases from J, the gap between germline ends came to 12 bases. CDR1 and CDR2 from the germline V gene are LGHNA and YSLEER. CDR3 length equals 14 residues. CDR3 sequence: CASSQVGGKDGYTF. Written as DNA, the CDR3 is TGCGCCAGCAGCCAAGTTGGAGGGAAGGATGGCTACACCTTC.

CDR3 nucleotide sequence: TGTGCCAGCAGCGGGAGCGCCAAATGTACTAGCACAGATACGCAGTATTTT. Residues: CASSGSAKCTSTDTQYF. The chain has TRBV21-1 and TRBJ2-3; the D call TRBD2 from the table was never checked on the DNA. TRBV21-1 is flagged as a pseudogene. CDR3 length: 17 amino acids.

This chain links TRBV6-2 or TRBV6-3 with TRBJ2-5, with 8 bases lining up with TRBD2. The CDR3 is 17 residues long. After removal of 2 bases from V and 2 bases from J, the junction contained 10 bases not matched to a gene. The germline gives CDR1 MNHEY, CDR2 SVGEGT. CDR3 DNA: TGTGCCAGCAGTTACCGGGGCGGGGGGCCGCGGCAAGAGACCCAGTACTTC. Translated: CASSYRGGGPRQETQYF.